The T cell receptor (beta chain) under discussion was sequenced for a study of control samples from healthy donors and cancer patients. Produced via immunoSEQ multiplex PCR; TCRdb's table is partial and in-frame only. In the table there are about 100,000 clones, 85% to 90% of which are singletons. Sequenced material: blood. The sequence derives from a man aged 30 to 45 in good health.

The CDR3 sequence is CASSVAGGPGEQYF. The CDR3, as DNA: TGTGCCAGCAGCGTAGCGGGAGGGCCGGGTGAGCAGTACTTC. The chain employs TRBV9 and TRBJ2-7; 8 positions agree with TRBD2. Germline V gene sequence: CDR1 SGDLS, CDR2 YYNGEE. CDR3 length: 14 residues. V trimming: 0 bases; J trimming: 7 bases; junction bases outside the gene matches: 6. Supplemented by reference TRBV9 and TRBJ2-7, the full variable domain reads DSGVTQTPKHLITATGQRVTLRCSPRSGDLSVYWYQQSLDQGLQFLIQYYNGEERAKGNILERFSAQQFPDLHSELNLSSLELGDSALYFCASSVAGGPGEQYFGPGTRLTVT.